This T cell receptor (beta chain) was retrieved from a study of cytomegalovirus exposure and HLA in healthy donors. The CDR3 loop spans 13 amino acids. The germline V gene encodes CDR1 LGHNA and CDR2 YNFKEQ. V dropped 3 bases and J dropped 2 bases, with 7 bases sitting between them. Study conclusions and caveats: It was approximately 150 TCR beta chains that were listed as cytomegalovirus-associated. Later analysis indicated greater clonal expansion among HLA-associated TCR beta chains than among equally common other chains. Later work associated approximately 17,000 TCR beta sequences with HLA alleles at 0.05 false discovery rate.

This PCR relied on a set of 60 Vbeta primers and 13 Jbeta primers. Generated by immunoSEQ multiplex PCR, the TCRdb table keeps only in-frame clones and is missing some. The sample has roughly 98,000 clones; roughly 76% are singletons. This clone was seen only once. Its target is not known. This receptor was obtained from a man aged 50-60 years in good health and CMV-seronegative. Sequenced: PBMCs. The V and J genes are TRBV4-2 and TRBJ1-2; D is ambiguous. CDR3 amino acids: CASSQEGNYGYTF. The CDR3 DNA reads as TGTGCCAGCAGCCAGGAGGGAAACTATGGCTACACCTTC.